The 20 T cell receptor beta chains listed next were all sequenced from one sample in a study of CD8+CD57+ T cells in acquired aplastic anemia listed by TCRdb under 2018. Expansion of CD8+CD57+ cells had been shown by flow cytometry in the patients chosen for sequencing. Data came from an Illumina HiSeq 2000. Genomic DNA was used as template for profiling of TCR beta VDJ combinations and CDR3 sequences. TCRdb reprocessing: public reads trimmed at Q25 with fastp, clones called with MiXCR, in-frame beta chains kept. Every entry covers one CDR3 protein and lists the most common genes and DNA from its rows. The sample records 150,000 to 200,000 distinct CDR3 sequences, over 40% of which are singletons. About 1.8% of the sample lies in the top ten. The sequencing input was sorted CD4+, CD8+, or CD8+CD57+ T cells (not recorded which) from PBMCs. All receptors derive from a human donor with aplastic anemia.

This clonotype was counted many times. The chain is built from TRBV4-1 and TRBJ2-2, with D possibly TRBD1 on 5 matching bases. Trimming cost V 7 bases and J 8 bases, with 17 bases left between them. The CDR3 extends over 14 amino acids. Germline CDR1 and CDR2: MGHRA and YSYEKL. DNA for the CDR3: TGCGCCAGCAACAAACAGGTCTCGGGTGGGGAGCTGTTTTTT. Amino acids: CASNKQVSGGELFF.

With regard to this clonotype: This may be a read error, as it is one base from a much larger clone. V usage is TRBV5-1 and J usage is TRBJ1-2; D call uncertain. The germline V and J ends were trimmed by 4 bases and 4 bases, with 11 bases remaining between them. The length of the CDR3 is 13 residues. Per the germline V gene, CDR1 is SGHRS and CDR2 is YFSETQ. CDR3 sequence: CASSAMGVYGYTF. CDR3 in DNA: TGCGCCAGCAGCGCCATGGGAGTCTATGGCTACACCTTC.

This clonotype was seen a few times. The chain carries TRBV3-1 and TRBJ2-6; D unclear. The CDR3 is made up of 15 amino acids. Germline CDR1 is LGHDT and CDR2 is YNNKEL (reference sequence). The ends were cut back, 0 bases at V and 4 bases at J, with 7 bases in the middle. Written as DNA, the CDR3 is TGTGCCAGCAGCCAAGATAACCGGGGGGCCAACGTCCTGACTTTC. Protein sequence: CASSQDNRGANVLTF.

The chain employs TRBV29-1 and TRBJ1-2; no reliable D call. The CDR3 runs to 15 residues. V was pared by 6 bases and J by 4 bases, with 21 bases between. Germline loops: CDR1 SQVTM, CDR2 ANQGSEA. The CDR3 here is CSVTGGQSASYGYTF. In nucleotides, the CDR3 is TGCAGCGTCACGGGTGGGCAGAGCGCTTCCTATGGCTACACCTTC.

Turning to this clonotype: Its ends do not fully match the called genes, so a read error is possible. V usage is TRBV11-3 and J usage is TRBJ1-6; D is undetermined. This CDR3 has 15 amino acids. Per germline, CDR1 SGHNT and CDR2 YENEEA. This chain's CDR3 is CVSSSPRTYNSPLHF. The CDR3 DNA sequence: TGTGTCAGCAGCTCACCGCGGACCTATAATTCACCCCTCCACTTT.

This clonotype was recorded many times. CDR3 in amino acids: CASSPDRVGYGYTF. CDR3 sequence (DNA): TGTGCCAGCAGCCCGGACAGGGTGGGTTATGGCTACACCTTC. The chain recombines TRBV5-4 with TRBJ1-2, with TRBD1 identical over 8 bases. The V segment lost 4 bases and the J segment 5 bases; nucleotides outside the gene matches: 7. The germline gives CDR1 SGHNT, CDR2 YYREEE (reference sequence). The CDR3 sequence is 14 residues long.

This clonotype was seen more than once but under ten times. Since a much larger clone is just one base distant, this may be a read error. The CDR3 reads CASRGTGDMEEQYF. CDR3 nucleotides: TGTGCCAGCAGAGGGACAGGGGACATGGAAGAGCAGTACTTC. This chain joins TRBV6-1 and TRBJ2-7; 10 bases match TRBD1. Germline V gene data show CDR1 as MNHNS and CDR2 as SASEGT. With V trimmed by 6 bases and J by 7 bases, 9 bases remained unmatched. This CDR3 has 14 amino acids.

This clonotype appeared many times. The CDR3 is CASSLIGTESPLHF. CDR3 coding DNA: TGTGCCAGCAGTTTAATTGGCACAGAATCACCCCTCCACTTT. The V gene is TRBV12-3 or TRBV12-4, the J gene TRBJ1-6; D gene uncertain. The CDR3 sequence is 14 residues long. The V end lost 2 bases, the J end lost 10 bases, and 12 bases lay between the germline ends.

The rearrangement joins TRBV7-3 to TRBJ2-3, with TRBD2 matching over 11 bases. This CDR3 has 15 amino acids. CDR1 is SGHTA, CDR2 FQGTGA, per germline. The V gene end was trimmed by 4 bases and the J gene end by 6 bases; junction bases not matched to a gene: 6. Here the CDR3 reads CASSYSGGAGDTQYF. CDR3 bases: TGTGCCAGCAGCTATAGCGGGGGGGCCGGGGATACGCAGTATTTT.

This clonotype appeared a single time. The V gene is TRBV7-6, the J gene TRBJ1-1; D unclear. V was pared by 1 base and J by 7 bases, with 7 bases between. The germline CDR1 and CDR2 sequences are SGHVS and FNYEAQ. CDR3 size: 12 residues. The CDR3: CASSLGEGEAFF. CDR3 DNA sequence: TGTGCCAGCAGCTTAGGGGAGGGTGAAGCTTTCTTT.

This chain uses TRBV10-3 with TRBJ2-7, with 7 bases lining up with TRBD1. The length of the CDR3 is 14 residues. V gave up 7 bases and J gave up 0 bases; unmatched junction bases: 6. CDR1 is ENHRY, CDR2 SYGVKD, per germline. The CDR3 coding sequence is TGTGCCATCACCGAGACAGGGACCTCCTACGAGCAGTACTTC. Translating it yields CAITETGTSYEQYF.

This chain uses TRBV19 with TRBJ1-2; maybe TRBD1 (5 bases). Trimming took off 1 base at V and 5 bases at J, with 8 bases between the two ends. Per germline, CDR1 LNHDA and CDR2 SQIVND (reference sequence). The CDR3 is 13 residues long. The CDR3 reads CASSIGRAYGYTF. CDR3 in DNA: TGTGCCAGTAGTATAGGCAGGGCTTATGGCTACACCTTC.

Only a few counts were recorded for this clonotype. This chain joins TRBV2 and TRBJ1-2, with a weak D call TRBD1 (5 bases). CDR1 is SNHLY, CDR2 FYNNEI, per germline. The CDR3 loop spans 13 amino acids. V dropped 4 bases and J dropped 2 bases, with 8 bases sitting between them. CDR3 protein: CASSGQTNYGYTF. The CDR3 coding sequence is TGTGCCAGCAGTGGACAGACCAACTATGGCTACACCTTC.

There are many counts of this clonotype. The CDR3: CASSGTKVNSPLHF. CDR3 DNA: TGTGCCAGCTCCGGGACGAAGGTCAATTCACCCCTCCACTTT. The genes are TRBV2 and TRBJ1-6, with D possibly TRBD1 on 5 matching bases. The CDR3 runs to 14 residues. The germline V gene has CDR1 SNHLY and CDR2 FYNNEI. Trimming took off 8 bases at V and 7 bases at J, with 15 bases between the two ends.

This clonotype was seen many times. The chain uses TRBV4-3 and TRBJ1-1; no definite D call. Germline V CDR1 and CDR2: LGHNA, YSLEER. The CDR3 is 13 amino acids. The ends were cut back, 4 bases at V and 6 bases at J, with 12 bases in the middle. The chain's CDR3 is CASSLKLGAEAFF. The CDR3 DNA reads as TGCGCCAGCAGCCTAAAGCTAGGCGCTGAAGCTTTCTTT.

The rearrangement links TRBV20-1 to TRBJ2-5; 13 nucleotides line up with TRBD2. The CDR3 spans 16 residues. The germline CDR1 and CDR2 sequences are DFQATT and SNEGSKA (reference sequence). V dropped 0 bases and J dropped 0; count of bases not matched to a gene: 1. CDR3 sequence: CSARELAGGYQETQYF. Here the CDR3 DNA reads TGCAGTGCTAGAGAACTAGCGGGGGGGTACCAAGAGACCCAGTACTTC.

On this clonotype itself: A single base separates this from a much larger clone, so it may be a read error. V usage is TRBV3-1 and J usage is TRBJ2-1; D may correspond to TRBD1 or TRBD2 (6 bases each). The CDR3 loop spans 12 amino acids. Germline CDR1 reads LGHDT; CDR2 reads YNNKEL (reference sequence). In DNA form, the CDR3 reads TGTGCCAGCAGCCGCAGGGGACGGGAGCAGCTCTTC. Its protein product is CASSRRGREQLF.

The chain joins TRBV29-1 to TRBJ2-3; D possibly matches TRBD1 or TRBD2 (5 bases each). Germline CDR1 reads SQVTM; CDR2 reads ANQGSEA. Between the trimmed V and J ends, which lost 7 bases and 3 bases, there was a span of 17 bases. The CDR3 totals 14 residues. Here the CDR3 reads CSAPGTVRTDTQYF. The CDR3 DNA reads as TGCAGCGCCCCAGGGACGGTCAGAACAGATACGCAGTATTTT.

A few counts support this clonotype. A much larger clone sits a single nucleotide away, making a read error possible. The gene calls are TRBV4-3 and TRBJ1-4; D may be TRBD1 (6 bases). The CDR3 length is 15 residues. V lost 1 base to trimming and J lost 6 bases, with 12 bases between them. Per germline, CDR1 LGHNA and CDR2 YSLEER. The CDR3 DNA is TGCGCCAGCAGCCAAGGGACAGAGTTGGATGAAAAACTGTTTTTT. Its translation is CASSQGTELDEKLFF.

This clonotype was observed a handful of times. V usage is TRBV24-1 and J usage is TRBJ1-5; D gene ambiguous. Per the germline V gene, CDR1 is KGHDR and CDR2 is SFDVKD. V dropped 5 bases and J dropped 5 bases, with 9 bases sitting between them. The CDR3 sequence is 13 residues long. The DNA for the CDR3 is TGTGCCACCAGTGCCCTAAAGGATCAGCCCCAGCATTTT. Protein sequence: CATSALKDQPQHF.